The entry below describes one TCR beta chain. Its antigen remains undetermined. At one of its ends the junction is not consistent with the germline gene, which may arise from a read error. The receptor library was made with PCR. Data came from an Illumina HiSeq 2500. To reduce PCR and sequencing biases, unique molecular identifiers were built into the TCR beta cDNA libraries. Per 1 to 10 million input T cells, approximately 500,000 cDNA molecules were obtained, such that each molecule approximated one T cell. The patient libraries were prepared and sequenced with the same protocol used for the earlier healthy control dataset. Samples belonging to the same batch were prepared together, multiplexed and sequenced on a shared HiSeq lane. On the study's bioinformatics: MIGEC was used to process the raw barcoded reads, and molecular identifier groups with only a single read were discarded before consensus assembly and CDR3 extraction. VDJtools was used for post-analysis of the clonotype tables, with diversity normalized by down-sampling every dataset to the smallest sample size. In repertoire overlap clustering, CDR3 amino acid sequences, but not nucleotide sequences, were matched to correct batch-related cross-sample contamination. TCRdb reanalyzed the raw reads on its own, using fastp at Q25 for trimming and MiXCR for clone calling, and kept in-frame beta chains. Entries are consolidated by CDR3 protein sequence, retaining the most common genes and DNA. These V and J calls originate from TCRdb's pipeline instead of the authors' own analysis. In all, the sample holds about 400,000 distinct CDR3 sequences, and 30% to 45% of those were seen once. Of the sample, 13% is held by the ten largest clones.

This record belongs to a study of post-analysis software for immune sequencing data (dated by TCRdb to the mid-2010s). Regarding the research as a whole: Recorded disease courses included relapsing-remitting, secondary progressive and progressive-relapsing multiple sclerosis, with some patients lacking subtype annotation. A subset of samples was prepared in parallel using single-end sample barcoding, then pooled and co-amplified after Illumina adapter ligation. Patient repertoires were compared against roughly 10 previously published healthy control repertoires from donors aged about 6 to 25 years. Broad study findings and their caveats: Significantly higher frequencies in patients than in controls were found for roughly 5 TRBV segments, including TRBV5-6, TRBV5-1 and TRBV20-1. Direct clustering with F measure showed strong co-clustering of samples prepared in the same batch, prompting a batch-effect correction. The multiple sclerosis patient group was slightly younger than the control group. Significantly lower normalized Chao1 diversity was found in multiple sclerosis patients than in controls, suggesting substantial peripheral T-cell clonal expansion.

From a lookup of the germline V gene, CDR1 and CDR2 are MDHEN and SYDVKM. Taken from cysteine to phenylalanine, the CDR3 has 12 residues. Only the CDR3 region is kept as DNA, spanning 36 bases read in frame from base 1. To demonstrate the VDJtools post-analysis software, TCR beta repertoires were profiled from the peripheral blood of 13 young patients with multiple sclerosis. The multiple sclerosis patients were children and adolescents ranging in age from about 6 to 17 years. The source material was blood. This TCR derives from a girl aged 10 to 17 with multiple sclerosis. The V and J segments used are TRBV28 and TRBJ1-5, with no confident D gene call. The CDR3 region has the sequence CASSLLRQPQHF. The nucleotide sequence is TGTGCCAGTAGTTTACTTCGTCAGCCCCAGCATTTT.